These 6 T cell receptor beta chains were sequenced from one sample in a study of blood T cell repertoires in COVID-19. The assay was immunoSEQ multiplex PCR, and TCRdb's table has in-frame clones only and misses some. The sample lists a few hundred thousand clones; about 87% were seen once. Sequencing was done on a sample of peripheral blood. Receptors were obtained from a woman younger than 45 with COVID-19, enrolled during active disease.

This clone came up a few times. V usage is TRBV5-4 and J usage is TRBJ1-6, with D possibly being TRBD1 (5 bases). V was shortened by 1 base and J by 10 bases, with 18 bases between the two germline ends. CDR3 size: 16 residues. Germline V gives CDR1 SGHNT, CDR2 YYREEE (reference sequence). The chain's CDR3 is CASSLSGPYRGSPLHF. The CDR3 DNA is TGTGCCAGCAGCTTGTCGGGGCCCTATCGGGGGTCACCCCTCCACTTT.

V and J are TRBV4-2 and TRBJ2-1, with D perhaps matching TRBD1 (6 bases). The CDR3 is made up of 16 amino acids. V was pared by 4 bases and J by 6 bases, with 19 bases between. Germline CDR1 and CDR2: LGHNA and YNFKEQ. The CDR3 DNA reads as TGTGCCAGCAGCCGCACTCGGACAGCGAAATCCAATGAGCAGTTCTTC. This translates into CASSRTRTAKSNEQFF.

The gene calls are TRBV2 and TRBJ1-5; no clear D. Germline CDR1 and CDR2: SNHLY and FYNNEI. CDR3 length: 15 amino acids. V was shortened by 6 bases and J by 4 bases, with 16 bases between the two germline ends. The CDR3 coding sequence is TGTGCCAGCAGGATCGATCTGGTCGGGAATCAGCCCCAGCATTTT. Translation gives CASRIDLVGNQPQHF.

Notes on this clone: This CDR3 is also generated by other DNA sequences in the sample. The chain carries TRBV29-1 and TRBJ1-2; 7 bases are shared with TRBD1. V was pared by 7 bases and J by 0 bases, with 2 bases of the junction left unmatched. The CDR3 extends over 12 amino acids. Germline V gives CDR1 SQVTM, CDR2 ANQGSEA. CDR3 amino acids: CSGGQTNYGYTF. In nucleotides, the CDR3 is TGCAGCGGGGGACAGACTAACTATGGCTACACCTTC. Full variable domain (remainder filled in from reference TRBV29-1 and TRBJ1-2): SAVISQKPSRDICQRGTSLTIQCQVDSQVTMMFWYRQQPGQSLTLIATANQGSEATYESGFVIDKFPISRPNLTFSTLTVSNMSPEDSSIYLCSGGQTNYGYTFGSGTRLTVV.

The chain combines TRBV6-5 with TRBJ1-2; TRBD1 is a possible D gene (6 bases). V gave up 10 bases and J gave up 2 bases, with 8 bases separating them. The CDR3 extends over 11 amino acids. Germline V gene lookup returns CDR1 MNHEY and CDR2 SVGAGI. This CDR3 is CATDRNYGYTF. As DNA, the CDR3 is TGTGCCACGGACAGAAACTATGGCTACACCTTC.

CDR3 protein: CASVQGASYNEQFF. The DNA of the CDR3 is TGTGCCAGCGTACAGGGGGCCTCCTACAATGAGCAGTTCTTC. V and J are TRBV13 and TRBJ2-1, with 9 bases aligning to TRBD1. The ends lost 8 bases at V and 0 bases at J; junction bases unmatched: 2. CDR1 and CDR2 from the germline V gene are PRHDT and FYEKMQ (reference sequence). CDR3 length: 14 amino acids.